These 23 T cell receptor beta chains share one sample of origin, sequenced in a study of blood T cell repertoires in COVID-19. Here immunoSEQ multiplex PCR was the method, and the copy in TCRdb shows in-frame clones only, minus some. The sample comprises 190,000 or so clones, 70% to 90% of which are singletons, and around 0.93% rests with the top ten. The source material was peripheral blood. These receptors were obtained from a man aged 55 to 70 with COVID-19, enrolled during active disease.

Comment on this clone: Other DNA sequences from this sample encode an identical CDR3 as well. The rearrangement links TRBV6-5 to TRBJ1-5; possible D gene TRBD1, 6 bases. Germline V gene lookup returns CDR1 MNHEY and CDR2 SVGAGI. V lost 6 bases and J 4 bases, leaving 10 bases between the germline ends. The CDR3 sequence is 13 residues long. The DNA of the CDR3 is TGTGCCAGCAGAGGGGGGGGAAATCAGCCCCAGCATTTT. Its protein is CASRGGGNQPQHF.

V gene TRBV19 combines with J gene TRBJ1-1, with TRBD1 as a possible D gene (6 bases). Trimming pared 5 bases from V and 4 bases from J, leaving 11 bases between. CDR1 LNHDA and CDR2 SQIVND come from the germline V gene (reference sequence). The CDR3 consists of 13 residues. This CDR3 reads CASSLRQATEAFF. In nucleotides, the CDR3 is TGTGCCAGTAGTTTAAGACAGGCCACTGAAGCTTTCTTT.

The rearrangement links TRBV11-3 to TRBJ2-3, with 16 bases matching TRBD2. The junction had 5 bases not matched to a gene; V was cut back by 5 bases and J by 0 bases. Looked up from germline, CDR1 is SGHNT and CDR2 is YENEEA. The length of the CDR3 is 18 residues. CDR3 protein: CASSLGLAGGTSTDTQYF. CDR3 in DNA: TGTGCCAGCAGCCTGGGACTAGCGGGAGGGACTAGCACAGATACGCAGTATTTT.

V and J are TRBV21-1 and TRBJ1-2; the table's D call of TRBD1 was not tested on the DNA. TRBV21-1 is deemed a pseudogene. The CDR3 loop spans 14 amino acids. CDR3 protein: CASTAVGTASLPTF. CDR3 DNA: TGTGCCAGCACCGCCGTGGGGACAGCGTCCCTCCCCACCTTC.

This chain connects TRBV28 to TRBJ1-5, with TRBD1 matching 7 bases. The CDR3 is made up of 13 amino acids. CDR1 MDHEN and CDR2 SYDVKM come from the germline V gene. The V and J ends lost 6 bases and 5 bases, in that order; junction bases with no gene match: 4. The CDR3 reads CASRSGGYQPQHF. In DNA form, the CDR3 reads TGTGCCAGCAGGTCAGGGGGTTATCAGCCCCAGCATTTT.

J is TRBJ2-2 and V is TRBV19; D call uncertain. The CDR3 is 12 amino acids. Trimming removed 4 bases at V and 2 bases at J, with 2 bases between. Germline V gene lookup returns CDR1 LNHDA and CDR2 SQIVND (reference sequence). Here the CDR3 reads CASSTNTGELFF. CDR3 in DNA: TGTGCCAGTAGTACAAACACCGGGGAGCTGTTTTTT.

The chain employs TRBV9 and TRBJ2-1; TRBD2 agrees at 8 bases. The CDR3 spans 15 residues. CDR1 is SGDLS and CDR2 is YYNGEE in the germline V gene. Germline trimming cut 4 bases from V and 6 bases from J; bases unmatched to any gene: 9. CDR3 DNA sequence: TGTGCCAGCAGCTCACTGGGGACTAGTTTCAATGAGCAGTTCTTC. Translating gives CASSSLGTSFNEQFF.

This chain joins TRBV10-3 and TRBJ1-1; a possible D gene is TRBD1 (5 bases). The CDR3 loop spans 14 amino acids. Germline V CDR1 and CDR2: ENHRY, SYGVKD. V dropped 4 bases and J dropped 1 base, with 10 bases sitting between them. CDR3 loop: CAISGGGGNTEAFF. The CDR3 DNA sequence: TGTGCCATCAGTGGCGGGGGTGGGAACACTGAAGCTTTCTTT.

The chain employs TRBV18 and TRBJ2-5; 10 nucleotides align to TRBD1. V lost 3 bases, J lost 4 bases, and 5 bases stayed unmatched. CDR3 length: 15 amino acids. Germline V gene sequence: CDR1 KGHSH, CDR2 LQKENI. In DNA form, the CDR3 reads TGTGCCAGCTCACCGGGACAGGGGTTTGGAGAGACCCAGTACTTC. Translating gives CASSPGQGFGETQYF.

The chain employs TRBV7-2 and TRBJ1-4, with 10 bases lining up with TRBD1. CDR1 is SGHTA, CDR2 FQGNSA, per germline. Losses at the gene ends were 1 base for V and 14 bases for J; bases not matched to a gene: 10. The CDR3 runs 15 residues. CDR3 residues: CASSLELSGQGRLFF. The CDR3 bases are TGTGCCAGCAGCTTAGAGCTCTCGGGACAGGGGAGGCTGTTTTTT.

The V and J genes are TRBV9 and TRBJ2-3; no clear D gene. Between the trimmed V and J ends, which lost 0 bases and 5 bases, there was a span of 10 bases. The germline CDR1 and CDR2 sequences are SGDLS and YYNGEE. CDR3 length: 14 amino acids. The CDR3 DNA follows: TGTGCCAGCAGCGTAGGGCTGGGCGTAGATACGCAGTATTTT. As protein: CASSVGLGVDTQYF.

The rearrangement links TRBV11-3 to TRBJ2-1; 8 bases are shared with TRBD2. The germline gives CDR1 SGHNT, CDR2 YENEEA. CDR3 length: 15 residues. The J segment lost 5 bases and the V segment lost 1 base, leaving 4 bases of the junction unmatched. DNA of the CDR3: TGTGCCAGCAGCTTAGGGGCGGGAGGACACAATGAGCAGTTCTTC. Its protein product is CASSLGAGGHNEQFF.

This chain links TRBV11-3 with TRBJ2-1; 7 nucleotides match TRBD1. Germline V gene lookup returns CDR1 SGHNT and CDR2 YENEEA. The CDR3 covers 15 residues. With V trimmed by 5 bases and J by 7 bases, 11 bases remained unmatched. The CDR3 is CASSLRQGPGNEQFF. CDR3 sequence (DNA): TGTGCCAGCAGCCTCCGACAGGGACCGGGGAATGAGCAGTTCTTC.

This rearrangement joins TRBV9 to TRBJ2-3; 14 nucleotides align to TRBD2. In germline, CDR1 is SGDLS, CDR2 YYNGEE. The ends lost 5 bases at V and 5 bases at J; junction bases unmatched: 1. This CDR3 region has 14 residues. CDR3 sequence (DNA): TGTGCCAGCAGGGGGACTAGCGGGGGAGATACGCAGTATTTT. Its translation: CASRGTSGGDTQYF.

The genes are TRBV27 and TRBJ2-2, with D unclear. Trimming pared 2 bases from V and 0 bases from J, leaving 7 bases between. Germline assignment: CDR1 MNHEY and CDR2 SMNVEV (reference sequence). The CDR3 loop spans 15 amino acids. The CDR3 bases are TGTGCCAGCAGTTTAGTGTCGGCGAACACCGGGGAGCTGTTTTTT. Translated, it gives CASSLVSANTGELFF.

V usage is TRBV29-1 and J usage is TRBJ2-7, with 11 bases lining up with TRBD2. Looked up from germline, CDR1 is SQVTM and CDR2 is ANQGSEA. The junction had 8 bases not matched to a gene; V was cut back by 3 bases and J by 4 bases. The CDR3 extends over 15 amino acids. CDR3 DNA sequence: TGCAGCGTTGACTCGGGGCTAGCGGGAGGTTACGAGCAGTACTTC. It specifies CSVDSGLAGGYEQYF.

The J gene is TRBJ2-7, the V gene TRBV5-5, with 9 positions matching TRBD1. V shed 0 bases and J 5 bases; nucleotides not matched to a gene: 9. The CDR3 is 16 amino acids. CDR1 is SGHKS and CDR2 is YYEKEE in the germline V gene (reference sequence). The CDR3 DNA is TGTGCCAGCAGCTTGGATCCCGGGACAGGGAACCACGAGCAGTACTTC. It yields the protein CASSLDPGTGNHEQYF. The variable domain in full, completed from reference TRBV5-5 and TRBJ2-7, reads DAGVTQSPTHLIKTRGQQVTLRCSPISGHKSVSWYQQVLGQGPQFIFQYYEKEERGRGNFPDRFSARQFPNYSSELNVNALLLGDSALYLCASSLDPGTGNHEQYFGPGTRLTVT.

This clone was picked up one time. This chain connects TRBV3-1 (or the pseudogene TRBV3-2) to TRBJ1-4, with a tentative D call TRBD1 (5 bases). The germline gives CDR1 LGHDT, CDR2 YNNKEL (reference sequence). CDR3 size: 12 residues. V shed 4 bases and J shed 10 bases, with 10 bases lying between them. The CDR3 region has the DNA TGTGCCAGCAGCCGGGACGGGGGAAAACTGTTTTTT. This encodes CASSRDGGKLFF.

The V call is TRBV5-1, the J call TRBJ2-2; D is ambiguous. The V gene lost 9 bases and the J gene lost 3 bases, with 15 bases spanning the gap. The germline V gene encodes CDR1 SGHRS and CDR2 YFSETQ. This CDR3 has 14 residues. CDR3 sequence (DNA): TGCGCCACCTCGCATTTCGACTACACCGGGGAGCTGTTTTTT. It codes for CATSHFDYTGELFF.

V is TRBV18 and J is TRBJ1-1; tentative D call: TRBD1 (5 bases). V shed 3 bases and J shed 5 bases, with 16 bases lying between them. This CDR3 has 15 amino acids. Looked up from germline, CDR1 is KGHSH and CDR2 is LQKENI. The CDR3 loop reads CASSPTAGVRTEAFF. CDR3 bases: TGTGCCAGCTCACCTACGGCGGGGGTCCGAACTGAAGCTTTCTTT.

The genes are TRBV11-2 and TRBJ1-2; D unclear. Germline CDR1 SGHAT, CDR2 FQNNGV. The CDR3 has 13 amino acids. Deletions cut 5 bases from V and 7 bases from J, with 14 bases between. The chain's CDR3 is CASSAPPFGGYTF. The CDR3, as DNA: TGTGCCAGCAGCGCACCCCCCTTCGGTGGCTACACCTTC.

The V and J genes are TRBV27 and TRBJ1-1; D uncertain. This CDR3 has 13 residues. V was cut by 5 bases and J by 0 bases, with 7 bases left in between. The germline V gene has CDR1 MNHEY and CDR2 SMNVEV (reference sequence). CDR3 bases: TGTGCCAGCAGTCCTACAGTGAACACTGAAGCTTTCTTT. Amino acid sequence: CASSPTVNTEAFF.

V usage is TRBV9 and J usage is TRBJ2-1; TRBD2 agrees at 9 bases. Germline assignment: CDR1 SGDLS and CDR2 YYNGEE. This CDR3 region has 16 residues. With 0 bases clipped from V and 4 bases from J, the junction kept 5 bases outside the gene matches. The CDR3 protein is CASSVDAREGYNEQFF. As DNA, the CDR3 is TGTGCCAGCAGCGTAGATGCGCGGGAGGGGTACAATGAGCAGTTCTTC.